This is a list of T cell receptor beta chains from one sample in a study of cytomegalovirus exposure and HLA in healthy donors. Libraries were prepared by immunoSEQ multiplex PCR; TCRdb keeps only in-frame clonotypes and omits some of them. The sample includes around 50,000 clones, roughly 80% of them seen just once. The sequencing sample was made of PBMCs. The receptors were gathered from a man younger than 45 in good health and CMV-seropositive. CDR3s include the opening cysteine and the closing phenylalanine or tryptophan. The order of the fields is V gene, J gene, D gene, clone size, CDR3 DNA, CDR3 protein. A D gene is named only where the DNA matches it firmly. The size field is filled for only some rows; it gives once, few, many or a size class.

v_gene: TRBV15
j_gene: TRBJ2-7
d_gene: TRBD1
abundance: .
CDR3nt: TGTGCCACCAGCAGCATCGGGACAGGGTCCTGGCCCGAGCAGTACTTC
CDR3aa: CATSSIGTGSWPEQYF

v_gene: TRBV5-6
j_gene: TRBJ2-7
d_gene: .
abundance: .
CDR3nt: TGTGCCAGCAGCTTGGGGTCGGCCTACGAGCAGTACTTC
CDR3aa: CASSLGSAYEQYF

v_gene: TRBV6-1
j_gene: TRBJ2-1
d_gene: TRBD1
abundance: .
CDR3nt: TGTGCCAGCAGTGAACTTGGGACAGGGTATAATGAGCAGTTCTTC
CDR3aa: CASSELGTGYNEQFF

v_gene: TRBV18
j_gene: TRBJ2-1
d_gene: .
abundance: .
CDR3nt: TGTGCCAGCTCACCACCGACGGGATTTGGGAGTGAGCAGTTCTTC
CDR3aa: CASSPPTGFGSEQFF

v_gene: TRBV6-4
j_gene: TRBJ1-5
d_gene: .
abundance: .
CDR3nt: TGTGCCAGCAGTGAAGAGGAGGGGTATCAGCCCCAGCATTTT
CDR3aa: CASSEEEGYQPQHF

v_gene: TRBV18
j_gene: TRBJ2-2
d_gene: TRBD1
abundance: .
CDR3nt: TGTGCCAGCTCACGTCAAAACGTGGCGAGGGACAGGGGCACCGGGGAGCTGTTTTTT
CDR3aa: CASSRQNVARDRGTGELFF

v_gene: TRBV6-1
j_gene: TRBJ2-7
d_gene: .
abundance: .
CDR3nt: TGTGCCAGCACCTCTCGGGGGGCTTCCTACGAGCAGTACTTC
CDR3aa: CASTSRGASYEQYF

v_gene: TRBV5-1
j_gene: TRBJ2-1
d_gene: TRBD1
abundance: .
CDR3nt: TGCGCCAGCAGCTCCGGGACAGATCAATTCTTC
CDR3aa: CASSSGTDQFF

v_gene: TRBV18
j_gene: TRBJ1-6
d_gene: .
abundance: .
CDR3nt: TGTGCCAGCTCTCCAAAAAAGGACAGTAATTCACCCCTCCACTTT
CDR3aa: CASSPKKDSNSPLHF

v_gene: TRBV6-6
j_gene: TRBJ2-3
d_gene: .
abundance: .
CDR3nt: TGTGCCAGCAAGAGGGCAGGTAGCACAGATACGCAGTATTTT
CDR3aa: CASKRAGSTDTQYF

v_gene: TRBV18
j_gene: TRBJ1-5
d_gene: TRBD1
abundance: once
CDR3nt: TGTGCCAGCTCAGCTGACAGGGGCGGCAATCAGCCCCAGCATTTT
CDR3aa: CASSADRGGNQPQHF

v_gene: TRBV9
j_gene: TRBJ1-1
d_gene: .
abundance: .
CDR3nt: TGTGCCAGCAGCCCCCGGGACTGGGACACTGAAGCTTTCTTT
CDR3aa: CASSPRDWDTEAFF

v_gene: TRBV25-1
j_gene: TRBJ1-1
d_gene: .
abundance: .
CDR3nt: TGTGCCAGCACCGATCGGGCAGACGGGGGGGCCACTGAAGCTTTCTTT
CDR3aa: CASTDRADGGATEAFF

v_gene: TRBV10-2
j_gene: TRBJ1-1
d_gene: TRBD1
abundance: .
CDR3nt: TGCGCCAGCAGTGAAGGGGGCGTCACTGAAGCTTTCTTT
CDR3aa: CASSEGGVTEAFF

v_gene: TRBV28
j_gene: TRBJ2-5
d_gene: TRBD2
abundance: .
CDR3nt: TGTGCCAGCAGTTTAGTGGCCCTCGGGGGGGAGACCCAGTACTTC
CDR3aa: CASSLVALGGETQYF